Sequencing of this T cell receptor (beta chain) was carried out in a study of patients and donors after allogeneic stem cell transplantation. TCRdb passed the RT-PCR reads through MiXCR, listing each CDR3 protein once. Found here are roughly 21,000 distinct CDR3 sequences, around 28% of them singletons; the top ten hold under 55%. Sequencing was done on a sample of blood, either unsorted or a sorted T cell fraction (not recorded which). This TCR was recovered from a human donor who was either an allogeneic HSCT recipient or a stem cell or donor lymphocyte infusion donor (not recorded which). It is not recorded whose cells these are; they may come from a transplant donor.

DNA of the CDR3: TGTGCCAGCAGCCTGAGGAGTGCACTTACTCTTTACAATGAGCAGTTCTTC. Translation: CASSLRSALTLYNEQFF. The rearrangement links TRBV5-5 to TRBJ2-1; no definite D call. The CDR3 contains 17 residues. Germline CDR1 reads SGHKS; CDR2 reads YYEKEE (reference sequence). V shed 4 bases and J shed 4 bases, with 21 bases lying between them.